Below, one TCR beta chain is given with its context. Antigen unknown. General study findings and limits: In terms of TCR gene usage, tumor memory CD4+ T cells clustered together with blood and lymph node memory CD4+ cells, as well as with lymph node naive CD4+ cells. Tumor Treg TCRs overlapped most with tumor naive CD4+ cells.

Full-length variable regions came from constant-region reverse primers plus semi-nested Nested Universal Primer A PCR. In TCRdb, the 5' RACE reads were re-called with MiXCR into one record per CDR3 protein. The sample holds 35,000 to 45,000 distinct CDR3 sequences, 20% to 25% seen once. Treg sorting used a CD4+CD25+CD127-/low gate. V dropped 3 bases and J dropped 6 bases, with 8 bases sitting between them. Germline V gene data show CDR1 as MDHEN and CDR2 as SYDVKM. This CDR3 has 13 amino acids. This rearrangement joins TRBV28 to TRBJ2-2; D might be TRBD1 or TRBD2, each matching 5 bases. What was sequenced was Tregs sorted from a lymph node. This TCR derives from a female donor with breast cancer. The CDR3 spells CASSLRDAGELFF. CDR3 nucleotides: TGTGCCAGCAGTTTGAGGGACGCCGGGGAGCTGTTTTTT.